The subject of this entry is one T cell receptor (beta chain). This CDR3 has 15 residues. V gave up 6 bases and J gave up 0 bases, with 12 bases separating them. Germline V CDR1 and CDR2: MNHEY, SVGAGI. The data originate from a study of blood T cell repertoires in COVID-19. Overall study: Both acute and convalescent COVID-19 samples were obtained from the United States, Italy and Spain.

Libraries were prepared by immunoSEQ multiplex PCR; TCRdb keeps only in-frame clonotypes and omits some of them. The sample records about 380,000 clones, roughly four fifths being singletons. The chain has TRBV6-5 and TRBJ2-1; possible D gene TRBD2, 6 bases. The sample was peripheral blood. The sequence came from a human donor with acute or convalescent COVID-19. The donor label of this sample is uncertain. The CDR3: CASRPDGSSYNEQFF. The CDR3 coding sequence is TGTGCCAGCAGGCCCGACGGGAGCTCCTACAATGAGCAGTTCTTC.